The 19 T cell receptor beta chains reported below all come from one sample, sequenced in a study of blood T cell repertoires in COVID-19. The protocol was immunoSEQ multiplex PCR, while the TCRdb copy is restricted to in-frame clones and leaves out a portion. The top ten hold approximately 5.5% of the sample, which has almost 250,000 clones, more than 75% seen once. The specimen was peripheral blood. These TCRs come from a woman of 80 years or more with COVID-19, enrolled during active disease.

This chain joins TRBV6-1 and TRBJ1-6; TRBD1 is a possible D gene (5 bases). V lost 1 base and J lost 7, with 8 bases in between. CDR3 length: 14 amino acids. Per the germline V gene, CDR1 is MNHNS and CDR2 is SASEGT. This CDR3 is CASSEVQGNSPLHF. CDR3 DNA: TGTGCCAGCAGTGAAGTGCAGGGCAATTCACCCCTCCACTTT.

As for this clone: Within the sample, other DNA sequences also encode this same CDR3. The chain links TRBV18 to TRBJ1-6, with TRBD1 identical over 7 bases. This CDR3 is 14 amino acids long. Per the germline V gene, CDR1 is KGHSH and CDR2 is LQKENI. V dropped 3 bases and J dropped 6; count of bases not matched to a gene: 2. The CDR3 region is CASSPQGGNSPLHF. The CDR3 DNA reads as TGTGCCAGCTCACCCCAGGGGGGTAATTCACCCCTCCACTTT.

V gene TRBV9 combines with J gene TRBJ2-7, with TRBD2 identical over 16 bases. There are 16 residues in the CDR3. CDR1 SGDLS and CDR2 YYNGEE come from the germline V gene. With V trimmed by 4 bases and J by 6 bases, 7 bases remained unmatched. The CDR3 DNA reads TGTGCCAGCAGCCTGGGACTAGCGGGGGGGCTCGGCGAGCAGTACTTC. Its protein product is CASSLGLAGGLGEQYF.

This chain uses TRBV4-3 with TRBJ1-6; D ambiguous. CDR1 and CDR2 (germline): LGHNA, YSLEER. The V end lost 3 bases, the J end lost 6 bases, and 12 bases lay between the germline ends. CDR3 length: 15 amino acids. This CDR3 reads CASSQMALVNSPLHF. The CDR3 DNA follows: TGCGCCAGCAGCCAGATGGCCCTCGTTAATTCACCCCTCCACTTT.

This clone was recorded once. The chain has TRBV18 and TRBJ1-2; D not resolved. The length of the CDR3 is 12 residues. V lost 2 bases and J 7 bases, leaving 8 bases between the germline ends. Germline V gene data show CDR1 as KGHSH and CDR2 as LQKENI. CDR3 region: CASSPTEGGYTF. DNA of the CDR3: TGTGCCAGCTCACCAACGGAGGGTGGCTACACCTTC.

This clone was seen a few times. The chain joins TRBV25-1 to TRBJ2-5; 11 positions agree with TRBD2. CDR1 is MGHDK, CDR2 SYGVNS, per germline. V was clipped by 8 bases and J by 5 bases; unmatched bases: 7. The CDR3 contains 14 residues. The CDR3 DNA is TGTGCCAGCGGTAGCGGGGGGGCGGGGGAGACCCAGTACTTC. This sequence encodes CASGSGGAGETQYF.

The rearrangement links TRBV2 to TRBJ2-7, with D possibly being TRBD2 (5 bases). The V and J ends lost 6 bases and 4 bases respectively, with 13 bases between them. The CDR3 contains 13 residues. From germline, CDR1 is SNHLY and CDR2 FYNNEI. CDR3 protein: CASSLNRGYEQYV. The DNA of the CDR3 is TGTGCCAGCAGCCTAAACCGGGGTTACGAGCAGTACGTC.

The CDR3 nucleotides read TGTGCCAGCAGTGACTTTGGGGAGCGGGGGGCTCCCGGGGAGCTGTTTTTT. Protein sequence: CASSDFGERGAPGELFF. This chain links TRBV6-1 with TRBJ2-2; TRBD2 matches 9 bases. The V and J ends lost 3 bases and 6 bases, in that order; junction bases with no gene match: 11. CDR1 MNHNS and CDR2 SASEGT come from the germline V gene. This CDR3 has 17 amino acids.

V and J are TRBV27 and TRBJ1-4, with a possible D match to TRBD1 (6 bases). V was pared by 7 bases and J by 3 bases, with 9 bases between. The CDR3 is 13 amino acids. CDR1 MNHEY and CDR2 SMNVEV come from the germline V gene (reference sequence). Here the CDR3 reads CASMRGSNEKLFF. The CDR3 coding sequence is TGTGCCAGCATGAGGGGGTCTAATGAAAAACTGTTTTTT.

The gene calls are TRBV7-9 and TRBJ2-5; 12 bases agree with TRBD2. The V and J ends lost 6 bases and 4 bases, in that order; junction bases with no gene match: 3. The CDR3 is made up of 14 amino acids. Germline V CDR1 and CDR2: SEHNR, FQNEAQ (reference sequence). The chain's CDR3 is CASSRLAGVETQYF. The DNA of the CDR3 is TGTGCCAGCAGTCGACTAGCGGGGGTAGAGACCCAGTACTTC.

The V call is TRBV29-1, the J call TRBJ2-5, with TRBD2 identical over 13 bases. The V gene end was trimmed by 5 bases and the J gene end by 1 base; junction bases not matched to a gene: 4. Germline CDR1 SQVTM, CDR2 ANQGSEA. This CDR3 has 15 residues. CDR3 DNA: TGCAGCGTTCGGAGACTAGCGGGGGGCCAAGAGACCCAGTACTTC. The encoded protein is CSVRRLAGGQETQYF.

The genes are TRBV19 and TRBJ2-6; 7 bases line up with TRBD2. Per germline, CDR1 LNHDA and CDR2 SQIVND (reference sequence). This CDR3 region has 16 residues. J was trimmed by 2 bases and V by 6 bases; bases with no gene match: 7. For the CDR3, the DNA is TGTGCCAGTAGCACACTTCGGGGGGCTGGGGCCAACGTCCTGACTTTC. Translation gives CASSTLRGAGANVLTF.

The genes are TRBV4-1 and TRBJ1-5; no firm D call. This CDR3 region has 15 residues. Trimming pared 4 bases from V and 0 bases from J, leaving 10 bases between. Germline assignment: CDR1 MGHRA and CDR2 YSYEKL. Written as DNA, the CDR3 is TGCGCCAGCAGCCCCCTCCGGGGTAGCAATCAGCCCCAGCATTTT. This gives the protein CASSPLRGSNQPQHF.

The chain recombines TRBV5-1 with TRBJ1-6, with 9 bases that match TRBD1. V dropped 4 bases and J dropped 5; count of bases not matched to a gene: 7. CDR3 length: 16 residues. The V gene's germline CDR1 is SGHRS and CDR2 YFSETQ. This CDR3 reads CASSPRQGENNSPLHF. The CDR3 DNA is TGCGCCAGCAGCCCGAGACAGGGGGAGAATAATTCACCCCTCCACTTT.

The chain carries TRBV24-1 and TRBJ1-1; D not certain. Trimming stripped 3 bases from V and 8 bases from J, with 12 bases between. Germline V gives CDR1 KGHDR, CDR2 SFDVKD. The CDR3 consists of 13 residues. The CDR3 loop is CATSDPSRSEAFF. DNA of the CDR3: TGTGCCACCAGTGATCCGAGCAGGTCGGAAGCTTTCTTT.

The chain links TRBV3-1 (or the pseudogene TRBV3-2) to TRBJ1-2; no reliable D call. Germline V gene lookup returns CDR1 LGHDT and CDR2 YNNKEL (reference sequence). Trimming pared 4 bases from V and 4 bases from J, leaving 13 bases between. This CDR3 has 14 residues. The CDR3 DNA is TGTGCCAGCAGCCGTCAAACAGAGAGCTATGGCTACACCTTC. As protein: CASSRQTESYGYTF.

In its sample, this clone was seen once. The rearrangement links TRBV7-6 to TRBJ2-2; 7 nucleotides agree with TRBD2. V dropped 3 bases and J dropped 3; count of bases not matched to a gene: 10. CDR3 length equals 17 residues. Germline CDR1 is SGHVS and CDR2 is FNYEAQ. This CDR3 is CASSLNTPGGYTGELFF. CDR3 DNA sequence: TGTGCCAGCAGCTTGAATACACCCGGGGGGTACACCGGGGAGCTGTTTTTT.

J is TRBJ1-3 and V is TRBV5-1, with no clear D. With 0 bases removed from V and 0 bases from J, the gap between germline ends came to 4 bases. Per the germline V gene, CDR1 is SGHRS and CDR2 is YFSETQ. The CDR3 length is 14 residues. The CDR3 region has the DNA TGCGCCAGCAGCTTGGGCTACTCTGGAAACACCATATATTTT. It is translated as CASSLGYSGNTIYF.

This rearrangement joins TRBV10-3 to TRBJ2-3, with D possibly TRBD1 on 5 matching bases. V shed 0 bases and J shed 5 bases, with 6 bases lying between them. The germline V gene has CDR1 ENHRY and CDR2 SYGVKD. The CDR3 sequence is 13 residues long. CDR3 protein: CAISESGVDTQYF. DNA of the CDR3: TGTGCCATCAGTGAGTCAGGGGTAGATACGCAGTATTTT.